One and the same sample provided the 20 T cell receptor beta chains below, sequenced in a study of beta chain features in type 1 diabetes. For these receptors, no antigen is known. Sequencing targeted expressed TCRB transcripts, as all isolated RNA had been reverse transcribed. Only in-frame clones appear in the TCRdb table, and some are missing; sequencing was by immunoSEQ multiplex PCR. This sample yields a few hundred thousand clones, of which approximately 24% are seen a single time; more than 0.009% belongs to the top ten. Broader study findings: Among all four CD4+ subsets, Type 1 diabetes patients had TCRB CDR3s that were moderately but significantly shorter.

The specimen was naive CD4+ T cells from blood. These receptors all come from a young woman with type 1 diabetes.

V usage is TRBV7-9 and J usage is TRBJ2-1, with D possibly being TRBD2 (5 bases). CDR1 and CDR2 (germline): SEHNR, FQNEAQ (reference sequence). V was trimmed by 4 bases and J by 15 bases, leaving 13 bases between them. The CDR3 runs to 11 residues. The CDR3 DNA follows: TGTGCCAGCAGCTCCTTGGGAGAGGGGTTCTTC. Its translation is CASSSLGEGFF.

This clone was picked up one time. The chain links TRBV5-1 to TRBJ2-1; D may be TRBD1 (6 bases). The CDR3 length is 12 residues. Germline V gene sequence: CDR1 SGHRS, CDR2 YFSETQ. V lost 0 bases, J lost 12 bases, and 10 bases lay in between. Here the CDR3 DNA reads TGCGCCAGCAGCTTGGCAGGGGACCCGCAGTTCTTC. Residues: CASSLAGDPQFF.

The gene calls are TRBV19 and TRBJ1-2; maybe TRBD1 (6 bases). The V gene lost 6 bases and the J gene lost 2 bases, with 16 bases spanning the gap. CDR1 and CDR2 from the germline V gene are LNHDA and SQIVND (reference sequence). CDR3 length: 15 amino acids. DNA for the CDR3: TGTGCCAGTAGCCCGTCCTGGACAGTCAACTATGGCTACACCTTC. Protein: CASSPSWTVNYGYTF.

This clone has a handful of counts. V gene TRBV23-1 combines with J gene TRBJ1-2, with D unclear. TRBV23-1 qualifies as an ORF whose function is uncertain. This CDR3 contains 13 residues. V lost 0 bases and J lost 9, with 11 bases in between. The CDR3 DNA sequence: TGCGCCAGCAGTCAATCCTTGACGGGTTGCTACACCTTC. It encodes CASSQSLTGCYTF.

This clone turned up a few times. The chain has TRBV29-1 and TRBJ1-5, with a weak D call TRBD1 (5 bases). The CDR3 contains 13 residues. V lost 5 bases to trimming and J lost 7 bases, with 15 bases between them. Germline CDR1 reads SQVTM; CDR2 reads ANQGSEA. The CDR3 DNA reads TGCAGCGTTAACGTAGGGGTTGGCCAGCCCCAGCATTTT. Translation: CSVNVGVGQPQHF.

This clone was detected a few times. V and J are TRBV5-4 and TRBJ2-2; the D gene is possibly TRBD1 (6 bases). The CDR3 consists of 15 residues. Germline CDR1 is SGHNT and CDR2 is YYREEE (reference sequence). With 0 bases removed from V and 0 bases from J, the gap between germline ends came to 6 bases. CDR3 in DNA: TGTGCCAGCAGCTTGGACAGGGCGAACACCGGGGAGCTGTTTTTT. This gives the protein CASSLDRANTGELFF.

The chain uses TRBV23-1 and TRBJ2-2, with unresolved D. TRBV23-1 is an ORF; its function is uncertain. V was trimmed by 8 bases and J by 0 bases, leaving 13 bases between them. The CDR3 sequence is 15 residues long. CDR3 protein: CASVSHRTNTGELFF. The CDR3 bases are TGCGCCAGCGTGTCTCACAGAACGAACACCGGGGAGCTGTTTTTT.

Concerning this clone itself: Other DNA sequences within the sample encode an identical CDR3. The genes are TRBV30 and TRBJ1-2; D is undetermined. CDR3 size: 11 residues. The germline gives CDR1 GTSNPN, CDR2 SVGIG (reference sequence). The germline V and J ends were trimmed by 4 bases and 1 base, with 4 bases remaining between them. Here the CDR3 reads CAWTGNYGYTF. The CDR3 nucleotides are TGTGCCTGGACGGGTAACTATGGCTACACCTTC.

This clone was detected a few times. This rearrangement joins TRBV19 to TRBJ2-3; D uncertain. Germline V CDR1 and CDR2: LNHDA, SQIVND (reference sequence). There are 14 residues in the CDR3. Trimming stripped 3 bases from V and 1 base from J, with 8 bases between. DNA of the CDR3: TGTGCCAGTAGTATGGCATTACGCACAGATACGCAGTATTTT. Translation: CASSMALRTDTQYF.

CDR3 nucleotides: TGTGCCAGCAGCGTAGGACAGGGATTAACTGAAGCTTTCTTT. Protein: CASSVGQGLTEAFF. This rearrangement joins TRBV9 to TRBJ1-1; 7 bases are shared with TRBD1. Germline trimming cut 0 bases from V and 5 bases from J; bases unmatched to any gene: 4. The CDR3 has 14 amino acids. The germline V gene has CDR1 SGDLS and CDR2 YYNGEE.

This clone has only a few counts. The chain recombines TRBV5-1 with TRBJ2-2; possibly TRBD2 for D (6 bases). Per the germline V gene, CDR1 is SGHRS and CDR2 is YFSETQ. V dropped 1 base and J dropped 0 bases, with 10 bases sitting between them. The CDR3 has 16 amino acids. This CDR3 is CASSLTPGANTGELFF. Here the CDR3 DNA reads TGCGCCAGCAGCTTGACTCCGGGAGCGAACACCGGGGAGCTGTTTTTT. The full variable domain, in which reference TRBV5-1 and TRBJ2-2 provide the parts outside the CDR3, is KAGVTQTPRYLIKTRGQQVTLSCSPISGHRSVSWYQQTPGQGLQFLFEYFSETQRNKGNFPGRFSGRQFSNSRSEMNVSTLELGDSALYLCASSLTPGANTGELFFGEGSRLTVL.

This clone has more than one count but fewer than ten. The chain is built from TRBV7-9 and TRBJ2-5, with 7 bases fitting TRBD2. The CDR3 runs 14 residues. The trim removed 5 bases at V and 2 bases at J, leaving 5 bases unmatched. Germline values: CDR1 SEHNR, CDR2 FQNEAQ (reference sequence). The CDR3: CASSTWTRQETQYF. Written as DNA, the CDR3 is TGTGCCAGCAGCACGTGGACTAGACAAGAGACCCAGTACTTC.

This clone was seen a handful of times. The rearrangement uses TRBV5-1 and TRBJ2-7; TRBD2 matches at 10 bases. J gave up 1 base and V 3 bases, and 4 bases lay outside the gene matches. Germline V gives CDR1 SGHRS, CDR2 YFSETQ. This CDR3 has 15 residues. The CDR3 reads CASSSRTSGSYEQYF. CDR3 DNA: TGCGCCAGCAGCTCCCGGACTAGCGGATCCTACGAGCAGTACTTC. Filled out from reference TRBV5-1 and TRBJ2-7, the complete variable domain reads KAGVTQTPRYLIKTRGQQVTLSCSPISGHRSVSWYQQTPGQGLQFLFEYFSETQRNKGNFPGRFSGRQFSNSRSEMNVSTLELGDSALYLCASSSRTSGSYEQYFGPGTRLTVT.

In this sample, this clone turned up a few times. The J gene is TRBJ2-2, the V gene TRBV29-1, with TRBD2 identical over 9 bases. V lost 3 bases to trimming and J lost 3 bases; unmatched junction nucleotides: 8. The V gene's germline CDR1 is SQVTM and CDR2 ANQGSEA. CDR3 length equals 16 residues. The CDR3 loop reads CSVEIAGAVDTGELFF. CDR3 DNA: TGCAGCGTTGAGATAGCGGGAGCGGTGGACACCGGGGAGCTGTTTTTT.

This clone was detected a few times. One end of the junction is discordant with germline, which a read error may explain. The rearrangement uses TRBV18 and TRBJ2-7; 10 nucleotides line up with TRBD1. The CDR3 extends over 13 amino acids. Germline CDR1 is KGHSH and CDR2 is LQKENI. Here the CDR3 DNA reads TGTGCCAGCTCAACCGCCGGGACAGGGGACGAGTCTTTC. Its translation: CASSTAGTGDESF.

The chain has TRBV19 and TRBJ1-1; tentative D call: TRBD1 (6 bases). The CDR3 sequence is 15 residues long. Germline V gene lookup returns CDR1 LNHDA and CDR2 SQIVND (reference sequence). Trimming took off 3 bases at V and 4 bases at J, with 15 bases between the two ends. The CDR3 protein is CASSIRGGGATEAFF. The CDR3, as DNA: TGTGCCAGTAGTATCCGAGGGGGAGGGGCCACTGAAGCTTTCTTT.

This chain connects TRBV6-6 to TRBJ2-1; D call uncertain. The V end lost 0 bases, the J end lost 3 bases, and 6 bases lay between the germline ends. The germline V gene encodes CDR1 MNHNY and CDR2 SVGAGI (reference sequence). The CDR3 length is 14 residues. The CDR3 DNA follows: TGTGCCAGCAGTTACTCACACGACTACAATGAGCAGTTCTTC. Amino acids: CASSYSHDYNEQFF.

This clone came up a few times. The J gene is TRBJ2-1, the V gene TRBV5-1; D is unresolved. This CDR3 is 12 amino acids long. The germline V gene has CDR1 SGHRS and CDR2 YFSETQ. V was clipped by 1 base and J by 8 bases, with 7 bases between them. The CDR3 DNA sequence: TGCGCCAGCAGCTTGCATAGAGATGAGCAGTTCTTC. Translated, it gives CASSLHRDEQFF.

V is TRBV5-4 and J is TRBJ2-3, with D unresolved. The CDR3 has 13 residues. V shed 0 bases and J shed 3 bases, with 5 bases lying between them. CDR1 SGHNT and CDR2 YYREEE come from the germline V gene (reference sequence). Written as DNA, the CDR3 is TGTGCCAGCAGCTTGGGGCAAACAGATACGCAGTATTTT. It yields the protein CASSLGQTDTQYF.

The V call is TRBV9, the J call TRBJ2-5; 14 nucleotides align to TRBD2. The CDR3 runs to 16 residues. Germline CDR1 SGDLS, CDR2 YYNGEE. V shed 3 bases, J shed 5 bases, and the junction held 6 bases outside the gene matches. CDR3 protein: CASSGGLAGVGETQYF. The CDR3 bases are TGTGCCAGCAGCGGGGGACTAGCGGGAGTAGGTGAGACCCAGTACTTC. The full variable domain, its missing parts supplied by reference TRBV9 and TRBJ2-5, is DSGVTQTPKHLITATGQRVTLRCSPRSGDLSVYWYQQSLDQGLQFLIQYYNGEERAKGNILERFSAQQFPDLHSELNLSSLELGDSALYFCASSGGLAGVGETQYFGPGTRLLVL.